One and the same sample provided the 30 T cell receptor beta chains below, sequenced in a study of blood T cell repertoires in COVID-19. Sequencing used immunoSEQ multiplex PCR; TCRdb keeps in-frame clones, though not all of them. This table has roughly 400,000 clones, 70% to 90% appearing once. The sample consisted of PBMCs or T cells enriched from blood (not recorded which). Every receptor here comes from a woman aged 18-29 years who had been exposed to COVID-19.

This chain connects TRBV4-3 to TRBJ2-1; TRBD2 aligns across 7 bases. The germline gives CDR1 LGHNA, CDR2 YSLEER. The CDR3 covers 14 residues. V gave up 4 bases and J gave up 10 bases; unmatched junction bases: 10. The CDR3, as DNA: TGCGCCAGCAGCCGAATCTCTAGCGGCGACGAGCAGTTCTTC. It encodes CASSRISSGDEQFF.

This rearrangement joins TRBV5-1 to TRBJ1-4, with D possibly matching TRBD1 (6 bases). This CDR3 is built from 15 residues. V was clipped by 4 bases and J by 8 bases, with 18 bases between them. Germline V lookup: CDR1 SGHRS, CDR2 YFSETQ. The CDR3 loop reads CASSPTQGPGEKLFF. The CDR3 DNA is TGCGCCAGCAGCCCCACACAGGGACCCGGCGAAAAACTGTTTTTT.

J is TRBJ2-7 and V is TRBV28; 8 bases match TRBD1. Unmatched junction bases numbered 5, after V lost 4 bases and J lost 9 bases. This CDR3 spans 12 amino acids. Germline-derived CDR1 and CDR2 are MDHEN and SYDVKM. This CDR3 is CASSSDRVGQYF. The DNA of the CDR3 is TGTGCCAGCAGTTCGGACAGGGTCGGGCAGTACTTC.

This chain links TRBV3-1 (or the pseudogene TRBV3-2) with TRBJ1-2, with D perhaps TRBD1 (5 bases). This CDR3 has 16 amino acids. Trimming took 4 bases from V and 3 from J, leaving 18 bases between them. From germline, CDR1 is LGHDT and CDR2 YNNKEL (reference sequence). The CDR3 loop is CASSPFRDFLDYGYTF. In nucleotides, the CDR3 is TGTGCCAGCAGCCCTTTTAGGGACTTTTTAGACTATGGCTACACCTTC.

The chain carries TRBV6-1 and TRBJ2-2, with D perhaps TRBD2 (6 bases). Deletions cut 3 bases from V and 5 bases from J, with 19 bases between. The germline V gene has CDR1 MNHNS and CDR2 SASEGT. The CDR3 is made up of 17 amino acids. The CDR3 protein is CASSDLLLGGITGELFF. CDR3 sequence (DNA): TGTGCCAGCAGTGACCTTCTACTGGGCGGGATAACCGGGGAGCTGTTTTTT.

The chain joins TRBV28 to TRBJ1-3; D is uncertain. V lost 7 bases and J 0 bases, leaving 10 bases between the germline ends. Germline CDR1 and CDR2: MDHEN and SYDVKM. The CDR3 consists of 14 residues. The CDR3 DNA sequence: TGTGCCAGCACCGTACAGTACTCTGGAAACACCATATATTTT. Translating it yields CASTVQYSGNTIYF.

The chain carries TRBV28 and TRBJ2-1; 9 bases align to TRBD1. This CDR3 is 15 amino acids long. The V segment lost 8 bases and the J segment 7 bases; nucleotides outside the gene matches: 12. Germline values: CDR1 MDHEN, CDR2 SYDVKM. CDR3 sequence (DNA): TGTGCCAGCGAGGGGCTTGGGACAGGGACGAATGAGCAGTTCTTC. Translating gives CASEGLGTGTNEQFF.

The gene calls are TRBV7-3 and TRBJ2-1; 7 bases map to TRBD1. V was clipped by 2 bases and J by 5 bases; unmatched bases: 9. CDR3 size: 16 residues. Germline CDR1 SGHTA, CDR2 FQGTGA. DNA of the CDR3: TGTGCCAGCAGCTTACGCCCCCCGGGACAGAACAATGAGCAGTTCTTC. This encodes CASSLRPPGQNNEQFF.

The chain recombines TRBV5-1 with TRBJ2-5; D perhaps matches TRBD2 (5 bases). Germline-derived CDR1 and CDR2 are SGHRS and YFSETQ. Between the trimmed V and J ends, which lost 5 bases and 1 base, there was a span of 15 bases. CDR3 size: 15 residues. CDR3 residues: CASSSSVGLQETQYF. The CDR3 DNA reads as TGCGCCAGCAGTTCAAGCGTAGGACTCCAAGAGACCCAGTACTTC.

CDR3 DNA: TGTGCCAGCAGCCCCGGGGGGCTAGCGGGAGGGGGGCTGGATGAGCAGTTCTTC. This gives the protein CASSPGGLAGGGLDEQFF. This chain connects TRBV4-2 to TRBJ2-1; 12 bases map to TRBD2. The V gene end was trimmed by 4 bases and the J gene end by 8 bases; junction bases not matched to a gene: 15. CDR1 is LGHNA and CDR2 is YNFKEQ in the germline V gene. This CDR3 has 18 amino acids.

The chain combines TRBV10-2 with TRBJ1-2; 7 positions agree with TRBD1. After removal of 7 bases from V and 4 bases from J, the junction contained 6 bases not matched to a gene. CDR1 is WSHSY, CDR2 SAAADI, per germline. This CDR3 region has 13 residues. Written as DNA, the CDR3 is TGCGCCAGCAATGAACAGGGGAGCTATGGCTACACCTTC. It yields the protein CASNEQGSYGYTF.

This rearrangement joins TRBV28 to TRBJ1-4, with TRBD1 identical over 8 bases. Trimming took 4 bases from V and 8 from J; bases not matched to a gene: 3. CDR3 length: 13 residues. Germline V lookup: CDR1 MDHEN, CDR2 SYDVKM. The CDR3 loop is CASSSDREEKLFF. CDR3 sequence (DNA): TGTGCCAGCAGTTCGGACAGGGAAGAAAAACTGTTTTTT.

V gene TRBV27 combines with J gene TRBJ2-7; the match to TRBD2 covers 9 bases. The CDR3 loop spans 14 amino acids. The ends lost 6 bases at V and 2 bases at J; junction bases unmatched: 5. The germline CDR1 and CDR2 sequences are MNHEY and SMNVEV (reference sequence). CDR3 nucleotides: TGTGCCAGCAGCCAAGCGGGGGGCGCCTACGAGCAGTACTTC. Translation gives CASSQAGGAYEQYF.

CDR3: CASSVGVNKAFF. The CDR3 DNA sequence: TGTGCCAGCAGTGTCGGGGTTAACAAAGCTTTCTTT. This chain joins TRBV2 and TRBJ1-1, with unresolved D. Germline assignment: CDR1 SNHLY and CDR2 FYNNEI. V was pared by 4 bases and J by 9 bases, with 12 bases between. This CDR3 is 12 amino acids long.

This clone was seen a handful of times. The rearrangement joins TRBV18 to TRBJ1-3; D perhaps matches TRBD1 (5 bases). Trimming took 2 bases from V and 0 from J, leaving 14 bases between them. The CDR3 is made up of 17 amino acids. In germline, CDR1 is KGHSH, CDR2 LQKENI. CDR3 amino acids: CASSPSEAGGSGNTIYF. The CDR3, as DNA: TGTGCCAGCTCACCATCCGAGGCGGGGGGCTCTGGAAACACCATATATTTT.

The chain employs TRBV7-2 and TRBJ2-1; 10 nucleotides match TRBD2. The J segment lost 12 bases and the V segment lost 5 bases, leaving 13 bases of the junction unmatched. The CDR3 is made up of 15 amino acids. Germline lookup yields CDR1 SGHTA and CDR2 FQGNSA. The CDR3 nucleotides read TGTGCCAGCAGCCCCCAAACCCTAGCGGGAGTTGCGCAGTTCTTC. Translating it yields CASSPQTLAGVAQFF. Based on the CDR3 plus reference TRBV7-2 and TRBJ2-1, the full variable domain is GAGVSQSPSNKVTEKGKDVELRCDPISGHTALYWYRQSLGQGLEFLIYFQGNSAPDKSGLPSDRFSAERTGGSVSTLTIQRTQQEDSAVYLCASSPQTLAGVAQFFGPGTRLTVL.

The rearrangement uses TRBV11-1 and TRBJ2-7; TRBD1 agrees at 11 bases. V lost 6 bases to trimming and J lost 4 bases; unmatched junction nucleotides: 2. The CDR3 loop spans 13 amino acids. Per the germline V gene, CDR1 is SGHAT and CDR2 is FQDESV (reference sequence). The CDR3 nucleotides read TGTGCCAGCAGGGGACAGGGGGGTTACGAGCAGTACTTC. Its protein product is CASRGQGGYEQYF.

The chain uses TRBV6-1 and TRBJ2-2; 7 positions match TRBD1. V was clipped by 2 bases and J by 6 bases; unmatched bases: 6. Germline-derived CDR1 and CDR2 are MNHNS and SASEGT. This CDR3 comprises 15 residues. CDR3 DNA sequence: TGTGCCAGCAGTGAAATGGGACAGCCTTCCGGGGAGCTGTTTTTT. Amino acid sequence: CASSEMGQPSGELFF.

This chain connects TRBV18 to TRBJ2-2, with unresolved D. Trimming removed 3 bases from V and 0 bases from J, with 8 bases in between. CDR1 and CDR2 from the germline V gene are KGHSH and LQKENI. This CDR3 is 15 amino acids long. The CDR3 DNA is TGTGCCAGCTCACCGCAGTTCGCGAACACCGGGGAGCTGTTTTTT. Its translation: CASSPQFANTGELFF.

The CDR3 bases are TGTGCCAGCAGCTTACCCCTTAGCACTGAAGCTTTCTTT. This encodes CASSLPLSTEAFF. The J gene is TRBJ1-1, the V gene TRBV7-9; D is unclear. V was trimmed by 2 bases and J by 4 bases, leaving 8 bases between them. The CDR3 has 13 residues. The V gene's germline CDR1 is SEHNR and CDR2 FQNEAQ (reference sequence).

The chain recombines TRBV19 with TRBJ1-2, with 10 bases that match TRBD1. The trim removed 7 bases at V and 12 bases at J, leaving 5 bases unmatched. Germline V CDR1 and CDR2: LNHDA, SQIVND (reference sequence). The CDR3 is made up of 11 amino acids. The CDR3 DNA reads TGTGCCAGTATGGGGACAGGGGCTAACACCTTC. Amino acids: CASMGTGANTF.

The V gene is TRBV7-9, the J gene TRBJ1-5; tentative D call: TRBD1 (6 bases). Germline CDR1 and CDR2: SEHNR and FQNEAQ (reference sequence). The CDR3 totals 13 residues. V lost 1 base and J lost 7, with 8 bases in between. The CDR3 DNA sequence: TGTGCCAGCAGCTTAGACAGGGACCAGCCCCAGCATTTT. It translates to CASSLDRDQPQHF. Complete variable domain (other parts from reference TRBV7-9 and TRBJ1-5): DTGVSQNPRHKITKRGQNVTFRCDPISEHNRLYWYRQTLGQGPEFLTYFQNEAQLEKSRLLSDRFSAERPKGSFSTLEIQRTEQGDSAMYLCASSLDRDQPQHFGDGTRLSIL.

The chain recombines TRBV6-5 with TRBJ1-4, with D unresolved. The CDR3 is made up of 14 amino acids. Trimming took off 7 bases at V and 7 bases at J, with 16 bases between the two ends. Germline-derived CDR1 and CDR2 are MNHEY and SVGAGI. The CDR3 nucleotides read TGTGCCAGCACCAAATCCGGGGAAGGTGAAAAACTGTTTTTT. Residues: CASTKSGEGEKLFF.

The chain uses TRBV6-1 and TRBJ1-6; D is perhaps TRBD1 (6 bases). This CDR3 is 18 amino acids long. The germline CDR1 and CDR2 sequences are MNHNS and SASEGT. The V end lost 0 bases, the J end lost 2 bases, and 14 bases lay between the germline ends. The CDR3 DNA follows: TGTGCCAGCAGTGAAGCGCCGGGGGGGCGAACCTATAATTCACCCCTCCACTTT. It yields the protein CASSEAPGGRTYNSPLHF.

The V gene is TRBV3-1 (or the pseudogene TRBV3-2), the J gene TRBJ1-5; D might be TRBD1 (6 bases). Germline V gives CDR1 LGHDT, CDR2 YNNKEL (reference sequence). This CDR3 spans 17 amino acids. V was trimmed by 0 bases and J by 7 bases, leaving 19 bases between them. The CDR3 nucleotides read TGTGCCAGCAGCCAAGATAACGGGGGGCGGGTTGGACAGCCCCAGCATTTT. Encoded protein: CASSQDNGGRVGQPQHF.

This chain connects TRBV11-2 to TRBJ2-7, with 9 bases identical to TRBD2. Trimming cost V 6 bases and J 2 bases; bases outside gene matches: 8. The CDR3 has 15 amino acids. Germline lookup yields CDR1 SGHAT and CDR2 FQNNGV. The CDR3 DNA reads TGTGCCAGCAGTCAAAGCGGGAGGCGCCCCTACGAGCAGTACTTC. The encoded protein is CASSQSGRRPYEQYF.

CDR3 sequence (DNA): TGTGCCAGCAGCTTAAGGTTTCGAGGGACAGGGTATGGCTACACCTTC. Translation: CASSLRFRGTGYGYTF. This chain links TRBV7-2 with TRBJ1-2; TRBD1 agrees at 9 bases. V trimming: 2 bases; J trimming: 5 bases; junction bases outside the gene matches: 9. This CDR3 has 16 amino acids. Germline values: CDR1 SGHTA, CDR2 FQGNSA. The full variable domain, its missing parts supplied by reference TRBV7-2 and TRBJ1-2, is GAGVSQSPSNKVTEKGKDVELRCDPISGHTALYWYRQSLGQGLEFLIYFQGNSAPDKSGLPSDRFSAERTGGSVSTLTIQRTQQEDSAVYLCASSLRFRGTGYGYTFGSGTRLTVV.

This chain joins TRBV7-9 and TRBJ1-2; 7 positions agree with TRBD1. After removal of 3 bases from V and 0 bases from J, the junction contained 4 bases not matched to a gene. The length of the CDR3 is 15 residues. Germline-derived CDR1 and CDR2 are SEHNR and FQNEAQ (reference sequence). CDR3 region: CASSLGQFPNYGYTF. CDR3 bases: TGTGCCAGCAGCTTGGGACAGTTCCCTAACTATGGCTACACCTTC. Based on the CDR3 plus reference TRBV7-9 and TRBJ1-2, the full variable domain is DTGVSQNPRHKITKRGQNVTFRCDPISEHNRLYWYRQTLGQGPEFLTYFQNEAQLEKSRLLSDRFSAERPKGSFSTLEIQRTEQGDSAMYLCASSLGQFPNYGYTFGSGTRLTVV.

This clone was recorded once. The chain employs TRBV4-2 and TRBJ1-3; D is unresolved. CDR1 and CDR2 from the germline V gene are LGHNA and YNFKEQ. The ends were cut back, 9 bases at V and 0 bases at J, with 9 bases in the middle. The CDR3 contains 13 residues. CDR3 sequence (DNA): TGTGCCAGTCGTTCGAGCTCTGGAAACACCATATATTTT. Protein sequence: CASRSSSGNTIYF.

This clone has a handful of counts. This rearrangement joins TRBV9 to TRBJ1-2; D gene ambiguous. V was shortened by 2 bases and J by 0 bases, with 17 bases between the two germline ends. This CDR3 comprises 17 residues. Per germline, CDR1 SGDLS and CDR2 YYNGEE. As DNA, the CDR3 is TGTGCCAGCAGCGTGGAGGTGGCAGCTGGACCTAACTATGGCTACACCTTC. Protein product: CASSVEVAAGPNYGYTF.